This T cell receptor beta chain originates from a study of blood T cells in healthy people across ages. Study-wide points: The lack of PBMC sorting stopped any conclusive naive versus antigen-experienced comparison.

Comments on this clonotype: Its antigen is as yet unknown.

Alongside a J-beta primer mix, a sample-barcoded 5' primer served in a second PCR lasting about 7 to 12 cycles. TCRdb re-derived calls from the 5' RACE reads in MiXCR, one entry per CDR3 protein. Found here are over a million distinct CDR3 sequences, 42% of them singletons; the top ten hold approximately 7.9%. This CDR3 is built from 15 residues. The germline V gene has CDR1 ENHRY and CDR2 SYGVKD. V was clipped by 11 bases and J by 2 bases; unmatched bases: 13. The rearrangement uses TRBV10-3 and TRBJ2-5, with 8 bases matching TRBD1. The clonotype was recovered from a woman aged 18-35 years in good health. Sequencing input: blood. The DNA of the CDR3 is TGTGCCGCGGGAAAAGGACAGGGCCTTCAAGAGACCCAGTACTTC. It yields the protein CAAGKGQGLQETQYF.